This TCR beta chain was found in a study of T-cell memory formation after mild COVID-19. MiXCR was run by TCRdb on the 5' RACE reads, yielding one entry per CDR3 protein. The sample records nearly 350,000 distinct CDR3 sequences, approximately 13% being singletons. The germline gives CDR1 SGHRS, CDR2 YFSETQ. There are 13 residues in the CDR3. The V and J ends lost 0 bases and 7 bases respectively, with 10 bases between them. The receptor comes from a young man who had mild COVID-19 (a few samples of this study predate the infection). Cell type and time point are not known. The J gene is TRBJ1-2, the V gene TRBV5-1, with a tentative D call TRBD1 (5 bases). The sequencing sample was made of PBMCs or a T cell subset sorted from them (not recorded which). This CDR3 is CASSLAGVSGYTF. CDR3 nucleotide sequence: TGCGCCAGCAGCTTGGCGGGGGTGAGTGGCTACACCTTC.